This TCR beta chain was recovered during a study of cytomegalovirus exposure and HLA in healthy donors. Concerning this clone itself: Its antigen is unidentified.

PCR primers comprised 60 Vbeta and 13 Jbeta primers. Libraries were prepared by immunoSEQ multiplex PCR; TCRdb keeps only in-frame clonotypes and omits some of them. The data contain 100,000 or so clones, around 75% of them singletons. This CDR3 is 13 amino acids long. V was trimmed by 11 bases and J by 4 bases, leaving 15 bases between them. Germline V gives CDR1 SNHLY, CDR2 FYNNEI. Study results and caveats: On later analysis, the bulk of CMV-associated TCR beta chains appeared to be HLA-restricted.

This TCR derives from a man in his thirties or forties in good health and CMV-seronegative. Sample: PBMCs. The rearrangement links TRBV2 to TRBJ1-5; maybe TRBD1 (6 bases). This chain's CDR3 is CAGQTGMNQPQHF. DNA for the CDR3: TGTGCCGGTCAAACAGGGATGAATCAGCCCCAGCATTTT.